This T cell receptor (beta chain) was found in a study of T cell changes during pregnancy in multiple sclerosis. Germline CDR1 and CDR2: MDHEN and SYDVKM. This CDR3 region has 15 residues. The junction had 4 bases not matched to a gene; V was cut back by 5 bases and J by 3 bases. Profiling relied on immunoSEQ multiplex PCR, and the TCRdb table lists in-frame clones only, not all of them. The table lists 60,000 to 85,000 clones, 80% to 95% of them singletons. V and J are TRBV28 and TRBJ2-1; 10 bases agree with TRBD2. The TCR was taken from a female donor in good health, enrolled as a control in a pregnancy study. The sequencing used peripheral blood, collected after pregnancy. In DNA form, the CDR3 reads TGTGCCAGCAGTCCGGGACTAGCGAACTACAATGAGCAGTTCTTC. It codes for CASSPGLANYNEQFF.